This T cell receptor beta chain derives from a study of shared clonotypes between healthy human individuals. Whole-study results and caveats: Represented genetic and exposure-history diversity was restricted by having few donors. It was expected that sequencing depth would affect clonotype sharing among donors.

Using immunoSEQ multiplex PCR, the repertoire was profiled, and TCRdb retains in-frame clones only, with some absent. Of roughly 500,000 clones listed, roughly 80% are singletons. As for this clone: Its target is unknown.

Recent vaccinations or acute infections were absent in the healthy HIV-negative adult donors. Genomic DNA from unsorted samples was obtained from 70 million to 90 million PBMCs (per sample). Germline trimming cut 5 bases from V and 8 bases from J; bases unmatched to any gene: 11. Germline values: CDR1 SGHTA, CDR2 FQGNSA. The CDR3 length is 14 residues. Sequenced sample: PBMCs. The chain employs TRBV7-2 and TRBJ1-2, with 7 nucleotides matching TRBD1. The TCR was taken from a woman between 40 and 50 years old in good health. Some clones in this sample may be carry-over from other donors' samples. The CDR3 DNA sequence: TGTGCCAGCAGCCCCTGGACAGGTGTACAGGGCTACACCTTC. Protein sequence: CASSPWTGVQGYTF.